These 20 T cell receptor beta chains came from one sample sequenced in a study of PD-1 blockade in classical Hodgkin lymphoma. Assay: immunoSEQ multiplex PCR; the TCRdb copy retains only in-frame clones and omits some. The sample records approximately 100,000 clones, more than 90% being singletons. All trial patients relapsed after autologous stem cell transplantation. This sample comprised peripheral blood mononuclear cells (PBMCs), obtained at baseline. All receptors come from a human donor with classical Hodgkin lymphoma.

This clone was recorded only once. The chain couples TRBV7-8 to TRBJ2-7, with no clear D. The length of the CDR3 is 13 residues. V gave up 2 bases and J gave up 3 bases, with 8 bases separating them. Looked up from germline, CDR1 is SGHVS and CDR2 is FQNEAQ. CDR3 nucleotides: TGTGCCAGCAGCTTAATGCTGAGCTACGAGCAGTACTTC. It is translated as CASSLMLSYEQYF.

The CDR3 DNA is TGTGCCAGCAAGGGACTGCAAGAGACCCAGTACTTC. Its translation is CASKGLQETQYF. This chain links TRBV6-1 with TRBJ2-5, with TRBD2 as a possible D gene (6 bases). The V gene lost 7 bases and the J gene lost 2 bases, with 8 bases spanning the gap. CDR1 and CDR2 from the germline V gene are MNHNS and SASEGT. This CDR3 is built from 12 residues.

The genes are TRBV28 and TRBJ2-7; D remains unclear. Germline-derived CDR1 and CDR2 are MDHEN and SYDVKM. This CDR3 is built from 13 residues. Trimming took 4 bases from V and 0 from J, leaving 7 bases between them. The CDR3 DNA sequence: TGTGCCAGCAGTTCCTTAATCTCCTACGAGCAGTACTTC. It translates to CASSSLISYEQYF.

The chain recombines TRBV11-3 with TRBJ2-3; TRBD2 is a possible D gene (6 bases). Germline V gene sequence: CDR1 SGHNT, CDR2 YENEEA. V was clipped by 1 base and J by 3 bases, with 11 bases between them. The CDR3 extends over 15 amino acids. CDR3 protein: CASSLGGTGTDTQYF. DNA for the CDR3: TGTGCCAGCAGCTTAGGCGGGACGGGGACAGATACGCAGTATTTT.

The chain is built from TRBV11-2 and TRBJ2-5; a possible D gene is TRBD2 (5 bases). Trimming took off 5 bases at V and 3 bases at J, with 13 bases between the two ends. Germline-derived CDR1 and CDR2 are SGHAT and FQNNGV. This CDR3 spans 14 amino acids. The CDR3 sequence is CASSLEGGEETQYF. The DNA of the CDR3 is TGTGCCAGCAGCCTCGAGGGCGGAGAAGAGACCCAGTACTTC.

In its sample, this clone was seen once. The chain joins TRBV10-3 to TRBJ1-1; 7 positions match TRBD1. Germline assignment: CDR1 ENHRY and CDR2 SYGVKD. This CDR3 is 12 amino acids long. V shed 5 bases and J 6 bases; nucleotides not matched to a gene: 3. CDR3 bases: TGTGCCATCAGTTCAGGGGGGTCTGAAGCTTTCTTT. This codes for CAISSGGSEAFF.

This clone was picked up a small number of times. The chain recombines TRBV7-3 with TRBJ2-7; D gene unclear. The length of the CDR3 is 13 residues. V was pared by 2 bases and J by 4 bases, with 9 bases between. CDR1 is SGHTA, CDR2 FQGTGA, per germline. As DNA, the CDR3 is TGTGCCAGCAGCTTACTGGTCGGGTACGAGCAGTACTTC. Amino acid sequence: CASSLLVGYEQYF.

This chain links TRBV10-3 with TRBJ2-3, with D possibly matching TRBD2 (6 bases). This CDR3 spans 13 amino acids. The V and J ends lost 7 bases and 2 bases respectively, with 10 bases between them. Germline CDR1 reads ENHRY; CDR2 reads SYGVKD. CDR3 coding DNA: TGTGCCATCAAGTCGGGAGACACAGATACGCAGTATTTT. Protein: CAIKSGDTDTQYF.

The CDR3 DNA sequence: TGCAGCGTCGAGGGGGACACCATATATTTT. Protein product: CSVEGDTIYF. The gene calls are TRBV29-1 and TRBJ1-3; D is perhaps TRBD1 (6 bases). Germline V CDR1 and CDR2: SQVTM, ANQGSEA. There are 10 residues in the CDR3. The V end was cut by 6 bases, the J end by 8 bases, with 8 bases between.

The chain uses TRBV11-2 and TRBJ2-7; D unresolved. V was clipped by 7 bases and J by 9 bases, with 19 bases between them. The CDR3 runs 13 residues. Germline lookup yields CDR1 SGHAT and CDR2 FQNNGV. The DNA of the CDR3 is TGTGCCAGCACCCCCACTGAACTACGCGGGCAGTACTTC. This encodes CASTPTELRGQYF.

The chain uses TRBV28 and TRBJ2-7, with 9 bases that match TRBD1. Looked up from germline, CDR1 is MDHEN and CDR2 is SYDVKM. V was clipped by 1 base and J by 4 bases; unmatched bases: 11. This CDR3 is built from 17 residues. DNA for the CDR3: TGTGCCAGCAGTTTATTTTGGGACAGGGCTCTCGGATACGAGCAGTACTTC. It codes for CASSLFWDRALGYEQYF.

The chain links TRBV30 to TRBJ2-5; 7 bases match TRBD1. This CDR3 has 12 residues. The ends lost 3 bases at V and 3 bases at J; junction bases unmatched: 1. Looked up from germline, CDR1 is GTSNPN and CDR2 is SVGIG (reference sequence). The CDR3 spells CAWRQGKETQYF. DNA of the CDR3: TGTGCCTGGAGACAGGGGAAAGAGACCCAGTACTTC.

The CDR3 sequence: CASSQSGGTYEQYF. The CDR3, as DNA: TGCGCCAGCAGTCAATCGGGCGGGACCTACGAGCAGTACTTC. This chain connects TRBV23-1 to TRBJ2-7; D is possibly TRBD2 (6 bases). TRBV23-1 is flagged as an ORF with uncertain function. The CDR3 is 14 residues long. The V end was cut by 0 bases, the J end by 2 bases, with 8 bases between.

V gene TRBV9 combines with J gene TRBJ1-4; a weak D match, TRBD1 (5 bases). The CDR3 loop spans 15 amino acids. Trimming pared 0 bases from V and 8 bases from J, leaving 14 bases between. Per germline, CDR1 SGDLS and CDR2 YYNGEE. The CDR3 sequence: CASSVGPGWTEKLFF. The CDR3, as DNA: TGTGCCAGCAGCGTAGGGCCAGGGTGGACAGAAAAACTGTTTTTT.

This clone was observed a single time. The CDR3 sequence: CASSVAPRDSEQFF. DNA of the CDR3: TGTGCCAGCAGCGTAGCGCCCCGGGACAGCGAGCAGTTCTTC. The V and J genes are TRBV9 and TRBJ2-1; 7 bases map to TRBD1. Germline CDR1 and CDR2: SGDLS and YYNGEE. The CDR3 sequence is 14 residues long. V lost 0 bases to trimming and J lost 10 bases; unmatched junction nucleotides: 7.

This rearrangement joins TRBV29-1 to TRBJ2-2; D remains unclear. The CDR3 extends over 12 amino acids. The germline V gene has CDR1 SQVTM and CDR2 ANQGSEA. Trimming shortened V by 6 bases and J by 1 base, and 6 bases separated the two germline ends. CDR3 nucleotide sequence: TGCAGCGTACCCAGGAACACCGGGGAGCTGTTTTTT. Its protein product is CSVPRNTGELFF.

The V gene is TRBV27, the J gene TRBJ2-3; D is ambiguous. Trimming removed 3 bases from V and 2 bases from J, with 9 bases in between. Germline lookup yields CDR1 MNHEY and CDR2 SMNVEV (reference sequence). CDR3 length equals 14 residues. The CDR3 loop is CASSLERATDTQYF. As DNA, the CDR3 is TGTGCCAGCAGTTTGGAAAGGGCCACAGATACGCAGTATTTT.

This chain joins TRBV6-1 and TRBJ2-3; D unclear. The CDR3 is 11 amino acids. V was pared by 6 bases and J by 7 bases, with 8 bases between. The germline CDR1 and CDR2 sequences are MNHNS and SASEGT. This CDR3 is CASSLLNTQYF. In DNA form, the CDR3 reads TGTGCCAGCAGCCTCTTAAATACGCAGTATTTT.

The J gene is TRBJ2-3, the V gene TRBV6-1, with 7 bases fitting TRBD2. Germline CDR1 MNHNS, CDR2 SASEGT. Trimming took 4 bases from V and 2 from J; bases not matched to a gene: 6. This CDR3 is 15 amino acids long. As DNA, the CDR3 is TGTGCCAGCAGTGTAGAGCGGGGCTCCACAGATACGCAGTATTTT. It encodes CASSVERGSTDTQYF.

The chain links TRBV6-5 to TRBJ2-7; 11 nucleotides agree with TRBD2. This CDR3 is built from 16 residues. Trimming at V came to 3 bases and at J to 2 bases, leaving 6 bases not matched to a gene. Germline lookup yields CDR1 MNHEY and CDR2 SVGAGI. The CDR3 here is CASSYGTGLAAYEQYF. The DNA of the CDR3 is TGTGCCAGCAGTTATGGCACGGGACTAGCGGCCTACGAGCAGTACTTC.